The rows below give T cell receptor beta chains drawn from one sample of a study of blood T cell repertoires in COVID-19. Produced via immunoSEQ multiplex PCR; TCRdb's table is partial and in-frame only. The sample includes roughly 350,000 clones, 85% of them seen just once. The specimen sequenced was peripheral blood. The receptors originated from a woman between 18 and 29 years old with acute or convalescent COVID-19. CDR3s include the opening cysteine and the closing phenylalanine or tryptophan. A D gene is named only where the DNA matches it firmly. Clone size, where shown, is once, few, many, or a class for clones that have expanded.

CATSDPRGGSYNEQFF | TGTGCCACCAGTGATCCACGGGGGGGCTCCTACAATGAGCAGTTCTTC | many | 16 | TRBD2 | TRBJ2-1 | TRBV24-1
CATHPGQGIEQYF | TGTGCCACCCACCCGGGACAGGGGATCGAGCAGTACTTC | . | 13 | TRBD1 | TRBJ2-7 | TRBV2
CASSSPWGSEAFF | TGTGCCAGCAGTTCACCCTGGGGCAGCGAAGCTTTCTTT | once | 13 | . | TRBJ1-1 | TRBV27
CASSSLIGGASHGYTF | TGTGCCAGCAGCTCACTAATAGGGGGGGCTTCTCATGGCTACACCTTC | . | 16 | . | TRBJ1-2 | TRBV9
CASRGGGYSGNTIYF | TGCGCCAGCAGGGGTGGCGGCTACTCTGGAAACACCATATATTTT | . | 15 | . | TRBJ1-3 | TRBV5-1
CASSDSTSYGYTF | TGTGCCAGCAGTGACTCCACGAGTTATGGCTACACCTTC | . | 13 | . | TRBJ1-2 | TRBV25-1
CASSHGVGGTDTQYF | TGTGCCAGTAGCCACGGGGTTGGTGGCACAGATACGCAGTATTTT | . | 15 | . | TRBJ2-3 | TRBV6-5
CASSPGSVAFRGTYGYTF | TGCGCCAGCAGCCCCGGGTCGGTCGCGTTCCGGGGAACCTATGGCTACACCTTC | . | 18 | . | TRBJ1-2 | TRBV5-1
CASREGNSPLHF | TGTGCCAGTAGGGAGGGCAATTCACCCCTCCACTTT | . | 12 | . | TRBJ1-6 | TRBV19
CASSIAGNLNQPQHF | TGTGCCAGTAGTATTGCGGGGAACCTAAATCAGCCCCAGCATTTT | . | 15 | . | TRBJ1-5 | TRBV19
CASLRQGPYEQYF | TGTGCCAGCCTAAGACAGGGGCCCTACGAGCAGTACTTC | . | 13 | TRBD1 | TRBJ2-7 | TRBV7-2
CASSEAGGDREKLFF | TGTGCCAGCAGTGAAGCGGGAGGAGATCGGGAAAAACTGTTTTTT | . | 15 | . | TRBJ1-4 | TRBV6-1
CASSQGAGANYGYTF | TGTGCCAGCAGCCAAGGAGCCGGGGCTAACTATGGCTACACCTTC | . | 15 | . | TRBJ1-2 | TRBV3-1/TRBV3-2
CASSQVTQPGLNEKLFF | TGTGCCAGCAGCCAGGTTACGCAACCGGGTCTTAATGAAAAACTGTTTTTT | . | 17 | . | TRBJ1-4 | TRBV4-2
CASSVRGTDTEAFF | TGTGCCAGCAGCGTTCGGGGGACGGACACTGAAGCTTTCTTT | . | 14 | . | TRBJ1-1 | TRBV9
CASSPGTSGGPDEQFF | TGTGCCAGCAGCCCGGGGACTAGCGGAGGTCCGGATGAGCAGTTCTTC | . | 16 | TRBD2 | TRBJ2-1 | TRBV9
CASSSEGNNYGYTF | TGTGCCAGCAGTTCCGAGGGAAATAACTATGGCTACACCTTC | . | 14 | . | TRBJ1-2 | TRBV2
CASSLHRLEKLFF | TGTGCCAGCAGCCTACATAGACTGGAAAAACTGTTTTTT | . | 13 | . | TRBJ1-4 | TRBV11-2
CASSSVAGGGELFF | TGTGCCAGCAGCTCCGTAGCGGGCGGCGGGGAGCTGTTTTTT | . | 14 | TRBD2 | TRBJ2-2 | TRBV11-2
CASSLVGLPQETQYF | TGTGCCAGCAGCTTAGTCGGACTGCCCCAAGAGACCCAGTACTTC | . | 15 | . | TRBJ2-5 | TRBV7-9
CASSLLAGGYEQYF | TGTGCCAGCAGCTTGCTAGCGGGAGGCTACGAGCAGTACTTC | . | 14 | TRBD2 | TRBJ2-7 | TRBV7-2
CASSPTIQGYTGELFF | TGTGCCAGCTCACCAACGATCCAGGGTTACACCGGGGAGCTGTTTTTT | . | 16 | . | TRBJ2-2 | TRBV18
CASSPPSTGSETQYF | TGTGCCAGCTCACCTCCCTCGACAGGGTCGGAGACCCAGTACTTC | once | 15 | TRBD1 | TRBJ2-5 | TRBV18
CSVEESGGYTDTQYF | TGCAGCGTTGAAGAGTCGGGAGGGTATACGGATACGCAGTATTTT | . | 15 | TRBD2 | TRBJ2-3 | TRBV29-1
CASSPGTSGGVDTQYF | TGTGCCAGCAGTCCCGGGACTAGCGGGGGGGTAGATACGCAGTATTTT | . | 16 | TRBD2 | TRBJ2-3 | TRBV6-2/TRBV6-3
CASYPGGGGQGYTF | TGCGCCAGCTATCCAGGCGGGGGGGGACAAGGCTACACCTTC | . | 14 | . | TRBJ1-2 | TRBV4-1
CASTFGGTSGRQFF | TGTGCCAGCACCTTCGGGGGTACTAGCGGGAGGCAGTTCTTC | . | 14 | TRBD2 | TRBJ2-1 | TRBV27
CASSLLAGAYNEQFF | TGTGCCAGCTCACTACTAGCGGGGGCATACAATGAGCAGTTCTTC | . | 15 | TRBD2 | TRBJ2-1 | TRBV18
CASAGGGEAFF | TGTGCCAGCGCCGGCGGGGGTGAAGCTTTCTTT | . | 11 | . | TRBJ1-1 | TRBV14
CASNPAGGPASEQFF | TGCGCCAGCAACCCCGCGGGGGGGCCGGCAAGTGAGCAGTTCTTC | . | 15 | TRBD2 | TRBJ2-1 | TRBV10-2
CAISATGLGETQYF | TGTGCCATCAGTGCGACAGGTCTGGGGGAGACCCAGTACTTC | many | 14 | . | TRBJ2-5 | TRBV10-3
CASSIGQSGRIIGRSEAFF | TGTGCCAGTAGTATAGGACAGTCGGGCAGGATAATTGGTAGGTCTGAAGCTTTCTTT | once | 19 | . | TRBJ1-1 | TRBV19
CASSQDGAGATQYF | TGTGCCAGCAGCCAAGACGGGGCAGGGGCGACCCAGTACTTC | . | 14 | . | TRBJ2-5 | TRBV3-1/TRBV3-2
CATSSRRGETRASYNEQFF | TGTGCCACCAGCTCCCGGAGGGGCGAGACAAGGGCCTCCTACAATGAGCAGTTCTTC | . | 19 | . | TRBJ2-1 | TRBV15
CASRPDKGGYTF | TGTGCCAGCAGGCCTGACAAAGGCGGCTACACCTTC | . | 12 | . | TRBJ1-2 | TRBV5-4
CASAPTGTDYEQYF | TGTGCCAGCGCCCCGACAGGGACGGACTACGAGCAGTACTTC | . | 14 | TRBD1 | TRBJ2-7 | TRBV18
CASSTTAQGYGYTF | TGTGCCAGCAGCACAACCGCACAGGGTTATGGCTACACCTTC | . | 14 | . | TRBJ1-2 | TRBV7-9
CAWDQDSLLDQYF | TGTGCCTGGGACCAGGACAGCCTGCTCGACCAGTACTTC | few | 13 | . | TRBJ2-7 | TRBV30
CASSGEYEQYF | TGTGCCAGTAGCGGGGAGTACGAGCAGTACTTC | . | 11 | TRBD2 | TRBJ2-7 | TRBV2
CASSVVPGTNYGYTF | TGTGCCAGCAGCGTAGTTCCAGGGACTAACTATGGCTACACCTTC | once | 15 | . | TRBJ1-2 | TRBV9
CASTGTSGYNEQFF | TGTGCCAGCACCGGGACTAGCGGCTACAATGAGCAGTTCTTC | . | 14 | TRBD2 | TRBJ2-1 | TRBV6-5
CATSDSGGKDTQYF | TGTGCCACCAGTGATTCGGGGGGTAAAGATACGCAGTATTTT | . | 14 | TRBD2 | TRBJ2-3 | TRBV24-1
CASRLQGSGNQPQHF | TGCGCCAGCAGATTACAGGGGTCGGGCAATCAGCCCCAGCATTTT | . | 15 | TRBD1 | TRBJ1-5 | TRBV10-2
CASSIRAGLQETQYF | TGTGCCAGTAGTATAAGAGCGGGCCTCCAAGAGACCCAGTACTTC | . | 15 | . | TRBJ2-5 | TRBV19
CAIRETAANYEQYF | TGTGCCATCAGAGAGACAGCGGCCAATTACGAGCAGTACTTC | . | 14 | . | TRBJ2-7 | TRBV10-3
CASRPRPTNTEAFF | TGTGCCAGCAGGCCTAGGCCGACGAACACTGAAGCTTTCTTT | . | 14 | . | TRBJ1-1 | TRBV28
CASRARTGNEQYF | TGTGCCAGCAGGGCTAGGACAGGGAACGAGCAGTACTTC | . | 13 | TRBD1 | TRBJ2-7 | TRBV5-5
CASSLQTGGETQYF | TGTGCCAGCAGCCTGCAGACAGGTGGGGAGACCCAGTACTTC | . | 14 | . | TRBJ2-5 | TRBV3-1/TRBV3-2
CASSIRDRVFMGNQPQHF | TGTGCCAGTAGTATCCGAGACAGGGTTTTCATGGGCAATCAGCCCCAGCATTTT | . | 18 | TRBD1 | TRBJ1-5 | TRBV19
CASSRDRGLEDGYTF | TGTGCCAGCAGCAGAGACAGGGGGCTCGAAGATGGCTACACCTTC | . | 15 | . | TRBJ1-2 | TRBV21-1
CASSTSVSTDTQYF | TGTGCCAGCAGTACTAGCGTCAGCACAGATACGCAGTATTTT | once | 14 | TRBD2 | TRBJ2-3 | TRBV28
CAWRGGLSTDTQYF | TGTGCCTGGAGAGGAGGACTATCGACAGATACGCAGTATTTT | . | 14 | . | TRBJ2-3 | TRBV30